Presented here are 9 T cell receptor beta chains from one specimen sequenced in a study of regulatory T cells in long-lasting Graves disease (dated by TCRdb to 2020 to 2023). RNA was extracted from PBMCs in TRIzol for both TCR sequencing and RNA sequencing. Clones were called with MiXCR by TCRdb after fastp trimmed the public reads at Q25, and only in-frame beta chains were retained. Identical CDR3 proteins give one entry, which carries the most common genes and DNA. Within this sample are around 1,200 distinct CDR3 sequences, with 75% to 85% of them counted one time only. The top ten clonotypes cover 10% to 15% of the sample. Sequencing used peripheral blood mononuclear cells (PBMCs), obtained with antithyroid drug treatment, in newly diagnosed or persistent Graves disease (not recorded which). The receptor source for this set is a woman aged 35-65 years with Graves disease. Donor details come from another sample of the same person, matched by shared clones.

In DNA, the CDR3 is TGTGCCAGCAGCTTAGGCCAGTACCGCACAGATACGCAGTATTTT. Amino acid sequence: CASSLGQYRTDTQYF. The rearrangement joins TRBV7-6 to TRBJ2-3; D is undetermined. V gave up 1 base and J gave up 1 base, with 9 bases separating them. The CDR3 is made up of 15 amino acids. From germline, CDR1 is SGHVS and CDR2 FNYEAQ.

The chain carries TRBV6-1 and TRBJ1-1; D is perhaps TRBD1 (5 bases). This CDR3 is 12 amino acids long. Trimming removed 5 bases at V and 9 bases at J, with 13 bases between. CDR1 is MNHNS, CDR2 SASEGT, per germline. The CDR3 DNA follows: TGTGCCAGCAGTCCCCCGGGGGGGAAAGCTTTCTTT. Its translation is CASSPPGGKAFF.

The rearrangement uses TRBV3-1 and TRBJ1-2; D uncertain. The CDR3 is made up of 12 amino acids. Germline assignment: CDR1 LGHDT and CDR2 YNNKEL (reference sequence). Trimming cost V 2 bases and J 9 bases, with 10 bases left between them. DNA for the CDR3: TGTGCCAGCAGCCAAAGGCCGTTTAGCTACACCTTC. Translation gives CASSQRPFSYTF.

The CDR3 protein is CASSWGPGNEQFF. CDR3 DNA sequence: TGTGCCAGTAGTTGGGGTCCCGGAAATGAGCAGTTCTTC. This chain joins TRBV19 and TRBJ2-1, with unresolved D. The V end was cut by 5 bases, the J end by 7 bases, with 12 bases between. Germline loops: CDR1 LNHDA, CDR2 SQIVND (reference sequence). CDR3 size: 13 residues.

This rearrangement joins TRBV6-1 to TRBJ1-2; 7 nucleotides match TRBD1. Germline V lookup: CDR1 MNHNS, CDR2 SASEGT. With V trimmed by 8 bases and J by 7 bases, 13 bases remained unmatched. The CDR3 has 14 amino acids. This chain's CDR3 is CASSSGQANVGYTF. The CDR3 DNA sequence: TGTGCCAGCTCCAGTGGACAGGCCAACGTTGGCTACACCTTC.

This chain connects TRBV23-1 to TRBJ2-6, with a possible D match to TRBD2 (5 bases). TRBV23-1 is known as an ORF, though its function is uncertain. This CDR3 spans 17 amino acids. V dropped 0 bases and J dropped 4 bases, with 13 bases sitting between them. The CDR3 sequence is CASSQSHGVYGANVLTF. The CDR3 coding sequence is TGCGCCAGCAGTCAATCCCACGGGGTGTACGGGGCCAACGTCCTGACTTTC.

V and J are TRBV25-1 and TRBJ1-4, with TRBD1 matching 9 bases. From germline, CDR1 is MGHDK and CDR2 SYGVNS. J was trimmed by 8 bases and V by 7 bases; bases with no gene match: 5. The CDR3 runs to 13 residues. CDR3 region: CASTTGGGEKLFF. The CDR3 region has the DNA TGTGCCAGCACGACAGGGGGTGGAGAAAAACTGTTTTTT. Combining the CDR3 with reference TRBV25-1 and TRBJ1-4 gives the whole variable domain EADIYQTPRYLVIGTGKKITLECSQTMGHDKMYWYQQDPGMELHLIHYSYGVNSTEKGDLSSESTVSRIRTEHFPLTLESARPSHTSQYLCASTTGGGEKLFFGSGTQLSVL.

The chain couples TRBV12-3 or TRBV12-4 to TRBJ2-7, with 8 bases identical to TRBD2. This CDR3 contains 16 residues. The V segment lost 5 bases and the J segment 7 bases; nucleotides outside the gene matches: 16. CDR3 protein: CASSPGLALRSGEQYF. The DNA of the CDR3 is TGTGCCAGCAGTCCTGGACTAGCCCTCCGGTCTGGGGAGCAGTACTTC.

The CDR3 coding sequence is TGTGCCTGGAGAACTCAGCCCCAGCATTTT. The encoded protein is CAWRTQPQHF. The chain couples TRBV30 to TRBJ1-5, with D unclear. The germline V gene has CDR1 GTSNPN and CDR2 SVGIG (reference sequence). The CDR3 extends over 10 amino acids. V shed 3 bases and J shed 6 bases, with 3 bases lying between them.